This T cell receptor beta chain originates from a study of identical twins. Germline V gene data show CDR1 as MNHNS and CDR2 as SASEGT. Unmatched junction bases numbered 7, after V lost 9 bases and J lost 3 bases. The CDR3 extends over 13 amino acids. From the 5' RACE reads, TCRdb called clonotypes with MiXCR, one entry per CDR3 protein. The repertoire includes around 530,000 distinct CDR3 sequences, 12% to 15% of them detected once, and roughly 0.46% sits in the top ten. This clonotype was seen a few times. As yet, its antigen is unknown. Findings and caveats of the study: Conclusions rested on cross-sectional statistics rather than following the same donors. Out-of-frame alpha sequences common to twins exhibited an excess of low generation probability. Models, which agreed with sharing between unrelated individuals, nonetheless underestimated the out-of-frame TCR alpha sharing seen in monozygotic twins. Excess sharing by twins proved weaker in beta out-of-frame sequences.

This same sample was also part of a study on yellow fever vaccine responses in identical twins.

Sequencing was done on a sample of CD4+ T cells sorted from blood. The sequence was collected from a woman between 18 and 30 years old in good health. The V and J genes are TRBV6-1 and TRBJ2-7; TRBD2 agrees at 8 bases. For the CDR3, the DNA is TGTGCCAGTGGACTAGCAGATTACTACGAGCAGTACTTC. This encodes CASGLADYYEQYF.